This record covers a single TCR beta chain. The germline gene is not matched at one end of the junction; a read error may be the cause. Seattle's enrolled individuals joined amid active infection and were then monitored longitudinally. This sample was included in a study of blood T cell repertoires in COVID-19. The protocol was immunoSEQ multiplex PCR, while the TCRdb copy is restricted to in-frame clones and leaves out a portion. The sample contains about 160,000 clones, approximately 85% of which appear only once. CDR1 and CDR2 (germline): SGHVS, FQNEAQ. This CDR3 has 14 residues. This chain connects TRBV7-8 to TRBJ1-5, with D possibly being TRBD1 (6 bases). The source material was peripheral blood. This TCR came from a woman aged 60-70 years with COVID-19, enrolled during active disease. CDR3 DNA sequence: TGTGCCAGCAGCGTAGACAGGAGCAATCAACCCCAGCATTTT. This gives the protein CASSVDRSNQPQHF.